This T cell receptor (beta chain) derives from a study of T cells in Graves' hyperthyroidism and ophthalmopathy. Pregnant or lactating patients were excluded, as were those with uncontrolled infection or other autoimmune disease. The investigators amplified TCR beta CDR3 regions from RNA transcripts. Carried out on the TCR CDR3, a first-round RT-PCR used the HTBI primer set. Each CDR3 protein is one row after TCRdb ran MiXCR on the multiplex PCR reads. Of more than 350,000 distinct CDR3 sequences in the sample, over 12% were seen once. The germline V and J ends were trimmed by 1 base and 5 bases, with 10 bases remaining between them. This CDR3 has 14 residues. Germline V gene sequence: CDR1 SGHAT, CDR2 FQNNGV.

The sequence came from a woman aged 60-75 years with Graves' ophthalmopathy. Sequencing used blood. The gene calls are TRBV11-2 and TRBJ2-3; a possible D gene is TRBD2 (5 bases). DNA of the CDR3: TGTGCCAGCAGCTTAGGAGCCCGGGGAGATACGCAGTATTTT. Translated, it gives CASSLGARGDTQYF.